Shown below are 22 T cell receptor beta chains from a single sample sequenced in a study of regulatory T cells in long-lasting Graves disease. The time point here: newly diagnosed GD, antithyroid drugs for less than 3 months. The TCR library was made from RNA extracted from PBMCs. Arm-PCR with iRepertoire HTBI primers amplified the CDR3 regions for these TCR beta libraries. Using its own MiXCR run on the multiplex PCR reads, TCRdb lists one record per CDR3 protein. The sample carries roughly 360,000 distinct CDR3 sequences, roughly 12% recorded once. The data also belong to a second study, concerning T cells in Graves' hyperthyroidism and ophthalmopathy.

Sequencing was performed on peripheral blood mononuclear cells (PBMCs), taken at new diagnosis, from a patient treated with antithyroid drugs. These receptor sequences come from a woman aged 18-30 years with Graves disease.

For this clonotype: A much larger clone sits a single nucleotide away, making a read error possible. This chain connects TRBV2 to TRBJ2-1; tentatively, D is TRBD1 (6 bases). The J call is uncertain, as TRBJ2-5 better fits the DNA end. Germline CDR1 is SNHLY and CDR2 is FYNNEI. The CDR3 length is 14 residues. The CDR3 region has the DNA TGTGCCAGCAGTTTAACTACAGGGTTAGAGACCCAGTACTTC. It is translated as CASSLTTGLETQYF.

This clonotype turned up a few times. This could be a read error, since a much larger clone is one nucleotide away. The gene calls are TRBV2 and TRBJ2-7; the match to TRBD1 covers 8 bases. V lost 7 bases and J lost 7; bases outside the gene matches: 18. The germline CDR1 and CDR2 sequences are SNHLY and FYNNEI. This CDR3 region has 16 residues. DNA of the CDR3: TGTGCCAGCAATTACTTTTACGGACAGGGTTCCCCGGAGCAGTACGTC. It translates to CASNYFYGQGSPEQYV.

This clonotype was seen a handful of times. The chain joins TRBV3-1 to TRBJ1-1; TRBD1 matches at 8 bases. V lost 6 bases, J lost 10 bases, and 16 bases stayed unmatched. The CDR3 totals 15 residues. CDR1 and CDR2 from the germline V gene are LGHDT and YNNKEL (reference sequence). The CDR3 protein is CASSRDRPSALGAFF. The CDR3 DNA reads as TGTGCCAGCAGTCGGGACAGGCCATCAGCACTTGGAGCTTTCTTT.

This clonotype was counted ten times or more. V is TRBV20-1 and J is TRBJ1-2; the D is unclear. CDR3 length equals 14 residues. Germline CDR1 and CDR2: DFQATT and SNEGSKA (reference sequence). The V end lost 5 bases, the J end lost 2 bases, and 15 bases lay between the germline ends. CDR3 sequence reads: CSARPLLRNYGYTF. CDR3 coding DNA: TGCAGTGCTCGCCCGTTATTGCGGAACTATGGCTACACCTTC.

The table lists this clonotype with a few counts. V is TRBV7-9 and J is TRBJ2-4; 10 bases fit TRBD2. With 5 bases clipped from V and 9 bases from J, the junction kept 4 bases outside the gene matches. Germline CDR1 SEHNR, CDR2 FQNEAQ (reference sequence). The CDR3 is 13 residues long. As DNA, the CDR3 is TGTGCCAGCAGCCCGGGGACTAGCGTCATTCAGTACTTC. Amino acid sequence: CASSPGTSVIQYF.

This clonotype was seen only a few times. This chain joins TRBV19 and TRBJ1-5; weak D call: TRBD1 (5 bases). Trimming cost V 5 bases and J 15 bases, with 20 bases left between them. Per germline, CDR1 LNHDA and CDR2 SQIVND (reference sequence). The CDR3 consists of 13 residues. In nucleotides, the CDR3 is TGTGCCAGTAGTTACGGGACCACCGCTCCAAGGCATTTT. Encoded protein: CASSYGTTAPRHF.

This chain joins TRBV18 and TRBJ1-5; 12 positions agree with TRBD1. CDR3 size: 18 residues. Germline V gives CDR1 KGHSH, CDR2 LQKENI. J gave up 4 bases and V 3 bases, and 10 bases lay outside the gene matches. The DNA of the CDR3 is TGTGCCAGCTCACCGGACCCCGGGACAGGGGGCTGGAATCAGCCCCAGCATTTT. Translating it yields CASSPDPGTGGWNQPQHF.

This clonotype was counted ten times or more. The chain recombines TRBV3-1 with TRBJ2-2; D not certain. The CDR3 loop spans 13 amino acids. Trimming cost V 3 bases and J 4 bases, with 6 bases left between them. The V gene's germline CDR1 is LGHDT and CDR2 YNNKEL (reference sequence). CDR3: CASSHGATGELFF. CDR3 bases: TGTGCCAGCAGCCACGGCGCCACCGGGGAGCTGTTTTTT.

This clonotype was counted at least ten times. V gene TRBV27 combines with J gene TRBJ2-1, with TRBD2 matching 11 bases. CDR3 length: 16 residues. Losses at the gene ends were 5 bases for V and 3 bases for J; bases not matched to a gene: 6. CDR1 is MNHEY, CDR2 SMNVEV, per germline (reference sequence). The DNA of the CDR3 is TGTGCCAGCAGTCCCTGGGGACTAGCGGACTACAATGAGCAGTTCTTC. This sequence encodes CASSPWGLADYNEQFF.

This clonotype was detected only a few times. The chain recombines TRBV3-1 with TRBJ2-5; D is ambiguous. The V and J ends lost 0 bases and 5 bases respectively, with 16 bases between them. Germline V gives CDR1 LGHDT, CDR2 YNNKEL (reference sequence). The CDR3 is made up of 16 amino acids. The DNA for the CDR3 is TGTGCCAGCAGCCAAGAGGAACCAGTCCCAGAGGAGACCCAGTACTTC. It encodes CASSQEEPVPEETQYF.

A few counts support this clonotype. The rearrangement uses TRBV6-1 and TRBJ2-7, with D uncertain. The germline V and J ends were trimmed by 6 bases and 4 bases, with 19 bases remaining between them. The germline gives CDR1 MNHNS, CDR2 SASEGT. CDR3 length: 15 residues. The CDR3 DNA follows: TGTGCCAGCAGCTTAGGACGGAAGATAGAGTACGAGCAGTACTTC. Its protein product is CASSLGRKIEYEQYF.

This sequence joins TRBV19 and TRBJ2-1; the match to TRBD2 covers 9 bases. Germline lookup yields CDR1 LNHDA and CDR2 SQIVND (reference sequence). J gave up 4 bases and V 9 bases, and 25 bases lay outside the gene matches. This CDR3 spans 20 amino acids. The CDR3 reads CASQKSRGDYGGRGYNEQFF. DNA for the CDR3: TGTGCCAGCCAGAAAAGCCGGGGGGATTATGGCGGGAGGGGTTACAATGAGCAGTTCTTC.

This clonotype appeared many times. This chain links TRBV27 with TRBJ1-2, with a possible D match to TRBD1 (6 bases). Deletions cut 5 bases from V and 4 bases from J, with 20 bases between. The CDR3 totals 16 residues. Germline V gene lookup returns CDR1 MNHEY and CDR2 SMNVEV (reference sequence). CDR3 protein: CASSTRWTEVGYGYTF. DNA for the CDR3: TGTGCCAGCAGTACGAGATGGACAGAAGTAGGCTATGGCTACACCTTC.

This clonotype was observed many times. The V and J genes are TRBV28 and TRBJ2-7; 8 bases match TRBD1. From germline, CDR1 is MDHEN and CDR2 SYDVKM. The CDR3 consists of 17 residues. V was pared by 6 bases and J by 3 bases, with 16 bases of the junction left unmatched. The CDR3: CASSLNRMGQDLYEQYF. The CDR3 DNA is TGTGCCAGCAGCTTGAATCGGATGGGACAGGATCTCTACGAGCAGTACTTC.

This clonotype came up many times. V is TRBV6-1 and J is TRBJ1-2; D is undetermined. CDR1 and CDR2 (germline): MNHNS, SASEGT. CDR3 length equals 15 residues. V was cut by 2 bases and J by 5 bases, with 15 bases left in between. CDR3 residues: CASSEIVGAGYGYTF. CDR3 coding DNA: TGTGCCAGCAGTGAAATCGTTGGCGCGGGGTATGGCTACACCTTC.

Ten or more counts support this clonotype. The chain uses TRBV30 and TRBJ1-3; no clear D gene. CDR3 size: 12 residues. With 4 bases removed from V and 3 bases from J, the gap between germline ends came to 7 bases. Germline values: CDR1 GTSNPN, CDR2 SVGIG (reference sequence). DNA for the CDR3: TGTGCCTGGACCCTCTTTGGAAACACCATATATTTT. It codes for CAWTLFGNTIYF.

In this sample, this clonotype turned up many times. This sequence joins TRBV27 and TRBJ1-5; D perhaps matches TRBD1 (5 bases). This CDR3 is 15 amino acids long. Trimming shortened V by 4 bases and J by 1 base, and 11 bases separated the two germline ends. Germline-derived CDR1 and CDR2 are MNHEY and SMNVEV (reference sequence). The chain's CDR3 is CASSYQGWSNQPQHF. In DNA form, the CDR3 reads TGTGCCAGCAGTTATCAGGGATGGAGCAATCAGCCCCAGCATTTT.

This clonotype has more than one count but fewer than ten. The DNA of the CDR3 is TGTGCCAGCAGCCAAGATTTTGCCAGGGGCTACACCTTC. It translates to CASSQDFARGYTF. The chain is built from TRBV14 and TRBJ1-2; no clear D. Germline values: CDR1 SGHDN, CDR2 FVKESK. The CDR3 length is 13 residues. V was clipped by 0 bases and J by 8 bases, with 10 bases between them.

Comments on this clonotype: The CDR3 end shows no conserved phenylalanine or tryptophan, and so a read error is likely. The rearrangement uses TRBV6-2 or TRBV6-3 and TRBJ2-1; 10 bases fit TRBD2. Germline loops: CDR1 MNHEY, CDR2 SVGEGT. There are 12 residues in the CDR3. V dropped 6 bases and J dropped 10; count of bases not matched to a gene: 3. For the CDR3, the DNA is TGTGCCAGCAGCCTTAGCGGGAGGGAGCAGTTCCTC. It specifies CASSLSGREQFL.

The CDR3 region is CATSRDGMGRRSYEQYF. Here the CDR3 DNA reads TGTGCCACCAGCAGAGATGGGATGGGCAGGAGATCCTACGAGCAGTACTTC. The rearrangement uses TRBV15 and TRBJ2-7; the D is unclear. The CDR3 sequence is 17 residues long. The V gene lost 0 bases and the J gene lost 1 base, with 16 bases spanning the gap. Germline V lookup: CDR1 LNHNV, CDR2 YYDKDF (reference sequence).

This clonotype was seen repeatedly, ten times or more. V usage is TRBV5-1 and J usage is TRBJ2-1, with TRBD2 as a possible D gene (6 bases). Germline V gene data show CDR1 as SGHRS and CDR2 as YFSETQ. Trimming left V 1 base short and J 5 bases short, with 13 bases between. The CDR3 spans 15 residues. The DNA of the CDR3 is TGCGCCAGCAGCTTGAGGAGGGGTCGAAACAATGAGCAGTTCTTC. Residues: CASSLRRGRNNEQFF.

A word on this clonotype: Since a much larger clone is just one base distant, this may be a read error. The chain has TRBV5-1 and TRBJ1-6; TRBD1 matches at 8 bases. The CDR3 runs 15 residues. In germline, CDR1 is SGHRS, CDR2 YFSETQ. Unmatched junction bases numbered 6, after V lost 4 bases and J lost 6 bases. The CDR3 sequence: CASSMSGQGNSPLHF. In DNA, the CDR3 is TGCGCCAGCAGCATGAGTGGACAGGGTAATTCACCCCTCCACTTT.